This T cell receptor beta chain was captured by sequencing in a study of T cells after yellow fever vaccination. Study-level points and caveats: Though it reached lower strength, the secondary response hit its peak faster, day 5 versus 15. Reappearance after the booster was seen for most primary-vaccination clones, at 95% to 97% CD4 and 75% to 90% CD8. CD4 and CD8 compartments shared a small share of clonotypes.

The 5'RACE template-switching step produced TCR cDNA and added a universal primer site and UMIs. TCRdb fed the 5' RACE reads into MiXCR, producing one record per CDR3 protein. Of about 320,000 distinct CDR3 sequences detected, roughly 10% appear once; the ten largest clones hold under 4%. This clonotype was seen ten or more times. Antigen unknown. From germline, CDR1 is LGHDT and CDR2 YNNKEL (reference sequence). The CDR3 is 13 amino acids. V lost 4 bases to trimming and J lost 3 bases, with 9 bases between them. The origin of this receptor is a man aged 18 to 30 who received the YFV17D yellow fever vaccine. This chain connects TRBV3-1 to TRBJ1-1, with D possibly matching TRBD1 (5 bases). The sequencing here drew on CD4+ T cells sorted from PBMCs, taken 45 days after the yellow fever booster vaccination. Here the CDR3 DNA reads TGTGCCAGCAGCCCCACAGGAGACACTGAAGCTTTCTTT. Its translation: CASSPTGDTEAFF. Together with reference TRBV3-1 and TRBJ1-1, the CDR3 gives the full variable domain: DTAVSQTPKYLVTQMGNDKSIKCEQNLGHDTMYWYKQDSKKFLKIMFSYNNKELIINETVPNRFSPKSPDKAHLNLHINSLELGDSAVYFCASSPTGDTEAFFGQGTRLTVV.